A selection of T cell receptor beta chains follows, all from one sample in a study of shared clonotypes between healthy human individuals. The data were produced by immunoSEQ multiplex PCR, yet TCRdb's version contains in-frame clones alone and is incomplete. Among about 1 million clones listed, about 70% were seen once. The specimen sequenced was memory CD4+ T cells sorted from blood. All receptors derive from a man younger than 35 in good health. The CDR3 runs from the conserved cysteine through the conserved F or W.

j_call: TRBJ1-3
cdr3_length: 14
v_call: TRBV30
cdr3_aa: CAWSVGSSGNTIYF

j_call: TRBJ1-4
cdr3_length: 16
v_call: TRBV28
cdr3_aa: CASRLITGTGGEKLFF

j_call: TRBJ2-3
cdr3_length: 16
v_call: TRBV11-1
cdr3_aa: CASSQSSSGTRDTQYF

j_call: TRBJ2-7
cdr3_length: 11
v_call: TRBV7-2
cdr3_aa: CASSTSYEQYF

j_call: TRBJ1-5
cdr3_length: 16
v_call: TRBV5-1
cdr3_aa: CASSQTGTASNQPQHF

j_call: TRBJ2-3
cdr3_length: 15
v_call: TRBV9
cdr3_aa: CASSVARGLTDTQYF

j_call: TRBJ2-3
cdr3_length: 13
v_call: TRBV27
cdr3_aa: CASSSRPTDTQYF

j_call: TRBJ2-5
cdr3_length: 14
v_call: TRBV5-6
cdr3_aa: CASSLIAVQETQYF

j_call: TRBJ2-7
cdr3_length: 15
v_call: TRBV5-1
cdr3_aa: CASSLDSTLGYEQYF

j_call: TRBJ2-1
cdr3_length: 13
v_call: TRBV6-1
cdr3_aa: CASAVLAGVEQFF

j_call: TRBJ2-5
cdr3_length: 13
v_call: TRBV28
cdr3_aa: CASSLGGLETQYF

j_call: TRBJ2-5
cdr3_length: 15
v_call: TRBV5-1
cdr3_aa: CASTLNGGSPETQYF

j_call: TRBJ1-3
cdr3_length: 17
v_call: TRBV4-1
cdr3_aa: CASSQTILRGPGNTIYF

j_call: TRBJ2-7
cdr3_length: 16
v_call: TRBV12-2
cdr3_aa: CASRSGPGQKTYEQYF

j_call: TRBJ2-2
cdr3_length: 16
v_call: TRBV5-5
cdr3_aa: CASSLGLASNTGELFF

j_call: TRBJ1-2
cdr3_length: 13
v_call: TRBV7-9
cdr3_aa: CASSLEGRASYTF

j_call: TRBJ1-4
cdr3_length: 14
v_call: TRBV5-1
cdr3_aa: CASSIGQVGEKLFF

j_call: TRBJ1-2
cdr3_length: 16
v_call: TRBV5-5
cdr3_aa: CASSFMPRAAAYGYTF

j_call: TRBJ1-6
cdr3_length: 13
v_call: TRBV10-2
cdr3_aa: CASSDLTVSPLHF

j_call: TRBJ2-3
cdr3_length: 17
v_call: TRBV25-1
cdr3_aa: CASSDSRKGAITDTQYF

j_call: TRBJ2-7
cdr3_length: 15
v_call: TRBV23-1
cdr3_aa: CASRLLRDNPYEQYF

j_call: TRBJ2-3
cdr3_length: 13
v_call: TRBV5-1
cdr3_aa: CASSLQYTDTQYF

j_call: TRBJ1-5
cdr3_length: 14
v_call: TRBV5-1
cdr3_aa: CASSLNGFNQPQHF

j_call: TRBJ1-6
cdr3_length: 14
v_call: TRBV6-6
cdr3_aa: CASSHREGRSPLHF

j_call: TRBJ2-5
cdr3_length: 15
v_call: TRBV10-2
cdr3_aa: CASTLEWAGGETQYF